This note documents a single T cell receptor beta chain sequence. The antigen is unknown. Since a much larger clone is just one base distant, this may be a read error. Bulk tumor genomic DNA, 500 to 600 ng per sample, was used as template. The authors collected several far-apart biopsies from each primary tumor during surgery. Patients underwent curative surgery for untreated, newly diagnosed non-small cell lung cancer. Donors were newly diagnosed non-small cell lung cancer patients having surgery with curative intent. In a multiplex PCR, 32 V and 13 J primers amplified TCR beta CDR3. TCRdb re-called the multiplex PCR reads with MiXCR, one entry per CDR3 protein. The sample yields some 9,800 distinct CDR3 sequences, 17% seen once. This entry belongs to a study of immune heterogeneity within non-small cell lung tumors. Study-wide context: There was 1 tumor not otherwise specified, along with 10 non-squamous carcinomas and a handful of squamous cell carcinomas. Study-level results: High-frequency T-cell receptor beta clonotypes were largely distinct between individual patients. The study found identical dominant CDR3 beta clonotypes recurring across tumor sites within a patient, alongside site-unique high-frequency clones.

The V gene's germline CDR1 is KGHDR and CDR2 SFDVKD. CDR3 length equals 15 residues. V dropped 7 bases and J dropped 8 bases, with 20 bases sitting between them. This sequence joins TRBV24-1 and TRBJ2-1; the D gene is possibly TRBD1 (6 bases). The source of this sequence is a man aged 40-49 years with non-small cell lung cancer. The sample consisted of lung tumor tissue. CDR3 sequence: CATRGDTDLGDEQFF. The CDR3 region has the DNA TGTGCCACCAGGGGGGACACGGACCTGGGCGATGAGCAGTTCTTC.